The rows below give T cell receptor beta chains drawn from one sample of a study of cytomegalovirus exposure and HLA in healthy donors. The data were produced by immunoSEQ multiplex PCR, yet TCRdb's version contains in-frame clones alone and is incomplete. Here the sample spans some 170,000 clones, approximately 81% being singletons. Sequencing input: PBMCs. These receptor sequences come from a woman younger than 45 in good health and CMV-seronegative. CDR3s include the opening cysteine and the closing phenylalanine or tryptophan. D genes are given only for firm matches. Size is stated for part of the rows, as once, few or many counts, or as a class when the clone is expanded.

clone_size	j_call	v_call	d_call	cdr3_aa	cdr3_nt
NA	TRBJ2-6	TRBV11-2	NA	CASSLQGHANGLTF	TGTGCCAGCAGCCTCCAGGGGCACGCCAACGGCCTGACTTTC
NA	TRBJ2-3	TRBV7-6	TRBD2	CASSLLAGDTDTQYF	TGTGCCAGCAGCTTATTGGCGGGGGACACAGATACGCAGTATTTT
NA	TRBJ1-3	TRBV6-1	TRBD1	CASRGQGAPGNTIYF	TGTGCCAGCAGGGGACAGGGGGCGCCTGGAAACACCATATATTTT
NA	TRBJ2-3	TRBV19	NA	CASSISRGNSDTQYF	TGTGCCAGTAGTATCTCCAGGGGAAATTCAGATACGCAGTATTTT
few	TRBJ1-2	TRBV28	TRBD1	CASSPGQGVNYGYTF	TGTGCCAGCAGCCCGGGACAGGGGGTTAACTATGGCTACACCTTC
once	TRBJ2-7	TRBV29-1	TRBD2	CSVEEDGAGGPGEQYF	TGCAGCGTTGAGGAGGACGGAGCGGGGGGGCCTGGGGAGCAGTACTTC
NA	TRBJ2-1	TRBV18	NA	CASSSWTAELFF	TGTGCCAGCTCATCTTGGACAGCCGAGCTGTTCTTC
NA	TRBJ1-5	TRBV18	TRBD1	CASSDGTGAVQPQHF	TGTGCCAGCTCAGACGGGACAGGGGCTGTTCAGCCCCAGCATTTT
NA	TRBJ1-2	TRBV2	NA	CASSEEEGVGYGYTF	TGTGCCAGCAGTGAAGAGGAGGGTGTTGGCTATGGCTACACCTTC
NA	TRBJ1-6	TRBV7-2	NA	CASSLARVRNSPLHF	TGTGCCAGCAGCTTAGCCAGGGTGAGGAATTCACCCCTCCACTTT
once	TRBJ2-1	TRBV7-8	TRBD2	CASSSSGSYNEQFF	TGTGCCAGCAGCAGTAGCGGGAGCTACAATGAGCAGTTCTTC
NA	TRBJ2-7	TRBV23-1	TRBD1	CASSQFDRAGYEQYF	TGCGCCAGCAGTCAATTCGACAGGGCCGGATACGAGCAGTACTTC
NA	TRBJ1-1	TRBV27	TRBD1	CASSVQGPPNTEAFF	TGTGCCAGCAGTGTACAGGGGCCGCCGAACACTGAAGCTTTCTTT
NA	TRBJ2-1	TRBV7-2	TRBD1	CASSLKGPQGASYNEQFF	TGTGCCAGCAGCTTAAAGGGTCCGCAGGGGGCTTCCTACAATGAGCAGTTCTTC
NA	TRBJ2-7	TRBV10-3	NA	CAISESAPGYEQYF	TGTGCCATCAGTGAGTCGGCTCCAGGCTACGAGCAGTACTTC
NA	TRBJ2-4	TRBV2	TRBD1	CASTGQKNIQYF	TGTGCCAGCACGGGACAGAAAAACATTCAGTACTTC
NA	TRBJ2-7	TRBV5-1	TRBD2	CASSLPPLAGVNSSYEQYF	TGCGCCAGCAGCTTGCCGCCTCTAGCGGGGGTCAATAGCTCCTACGAGCAGTACTTC
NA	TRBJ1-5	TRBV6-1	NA	CASSEVRVLGQPQHF	TGTGCCAGCAGTGAAGTCCGGGTGTTGGGTCAGCCCCAGCATTTT